Listed here are 24 T cell receptor beta chains from one sample, sequenced in a study of shared clonotypes between healthy human individuals. Clones were read by immunoSEQ multiplex PCR, and TCRdb kept only the in-frame ones, dropping some. The sample contains more than 900,000 clones, around three quarters of which appear only once. The sequencing input was memory CD4+ T cells from PBMCs. The subset denotes: CD45RA-negative fraction. The receptors stem from a man aged 18 to 30 in good health. Some clones in this sample may be carry-over from other donors' samples.

A few counts support this clone. This chain uses TRBV10-3 with TRBJ1-5; no clear D. The ends were cut back, 4 bases at V and 0 bases at J, with 13 bases in the middle. Germline CDR1 ENHRY, CDR2 SYGVKD. The CDR3 covers 16 residues. CDR3 in DNA: TGTGCCATCAGTGGTGAGGTTACCAATAGCAATCAGCCCCAGCATTTT. Its protein is CAISGEVTNSNQPQHF.

V is TRBV4-3 and J is TRBJ1-2; 7 bases align to TRBD1. Germline CDR1 reads LGHNA; CDR2 reads YSLEER. The CDR3 spans 16 residues. J was trimmed by 3 bases and V by 2 bases; bases with no gene match: 9. The CDR3 spells CASSQNAQGRYYGYTF. CDR3 sequence (DNA): TGCGCCAGCAGCCAAAATGCACAGGGGCGCTACTATGGCTACACCTTC.

The chain couples TRBV6-5 to TRBJ2-7, with 12 positions matching TRBD1. Germline V gene sequence: CDR1 MNHEY, CDR2 SVGAGI. The junction had 6 bases not matched to a gene; V was cut back by 5 bases and J by 7 bases. The CDR3 is made up of 14 amino acids. In DNA form, the CDR3 reads TGTGCCAGCAGTGCCCGGGACAGGGGGCCAGAGCAGTACTTC. Its protein product is CASSARDRGPEQYF.

V is TRBV10-3 and J is TRBJ1-2; D gene unclear. Germline lookup yields CDR1 ENHRY and CDR2 SYGVKD. V lost 3 bases, J lost 2 bases, and 13 bases lay in between. CDR3 length: 15 residues. The CDR3 spells CAISDSTGRNYGYTF. Written as DNA, the CDR3 is TGTGCCATCAGTGACAGCACGGGGAGGAACTATGGCTACACCTTC.

The CDR3 sequence is CASSPGWTYGYTF. CDR3 nucleotide sequence: TGTGCCAGCAGCCCAGGATGGACCTATGGCTACACCTTC. This rearrangement joins TRBV7-9 to TRBJ1-2; no definite D call. Trimming took off 5 bases at V and 4 bases at J, with 11 bases between the two ends. The CDR3 has 13 residues. Germline CDR1 is SEHNR and CDR2 is FQNEAQ (reference sequence).

This clone was found many times. The V call is TRBV9, the J call TRBJ2-1; TRBD1 might be the D (5 bases). The CDR3 is 17 residues long. Germline V gene lookup returns CDR1 SGDLS and CDR2 YYNGEE. Trimming cost V 0 bases and J 9 bases, with 22 bases left between them. CDR3 sequence: CASSVDPSRWGSGEQFF. The CDR3 nucleotides read TGTGCCAGCAGCGTAGATCCCTCTAGATGGGGCTCGGGTGAGCAGTTCTTC. Full variable domain (missing parts from reference TRBV9 and TRBJ2-1): DSGVTQTPKHLITATGQRVTLRCSPRSGDLSVYWYQQSLDQGLQFLIQYYNGEERAKGNILERFSAQQFPDLHSELNLSSLELGDSALYFCASSVDPSRWGSGEQFFGPGTRLTVL.

This clone was seen a single time. Other DNA sequences from this sample encode an identical CDR3 as well. The genes are TRBV18 and TRBJ1-1; D may be TRBD1 (6 bases). CDR3 length: 13 amino acids. The germline gives CDR1 KGHSH, CDR2 LQKENI. Trimming shortened V by 5 bases and J by 2 bases, and 9 bases separated the two germline ends. The CDR3, as DNA: TGTGCCAGCTCAGCGACAGGTAACACTGAAGCTTTCTTT. Its translation is CASSATGNTEAFF.

CDR3 in amino acids: CSARYGGEAFF. In DNA form, the CDR3 reads TGCAGTGCTAGATATGGGGGTGAAGCTTTCTTT. The chain employs TRBV20-1 and TRBJ1-1, with D maybe TRBD1 (5 bases). V gave up 2 bases and J gave up 7 bases, with 8 bases separating them. This CDR3 contains 11 residues. The germline gives CDR1 DFQATT, CDR2 SNEGSKA (reference sequence).

The V gene is TRBV2, the J gene TRBJ2-7; TRBD1 is a possible D gene (6 bases). The V end was cut by 6 bases, the J end by 0 bases, with 15 bases between. The germline CDR1 and CDR2 sequences are SNHLY and FYNNEI. There are 15 residues in the CDR3. CDR3 sequence (DNA): TGTGCCAGCAGCTCCTTCGACAGGTTCTCCTACGAGCAGTACTTC. It is translated as CASSSFDRFSYEQYF.

The CDR3 DNA sequence: TGTGCCTGGAGTGTGAACAGGGGGGGCAACACCGGGGAGCTGTTTTTT. Its protein product is CAWSVNRGGNTGELFF. The chain has TRBV30 and TRBJ2-2; possible D gene TRBD1, 8 bases. V gave up 0 bases and J gave up 2 bases, with 13 bases separating them. Looked up from germline, CDR1 is GTSNPN and CDR2 is SVGIG (reference sequence). This CDR3 has 16 amino acids.

This clone occurred a few times. The genes are TRBV6-4 and TRBJ2-1; 12 bases are shared with TRBD2. With 3 bases clipped from V and 8 bases from J, the junction kept 5 bases outside the gene matches. The CDR3 has 15 amino acids. CDR1 MRHNA and CDR2 SNTAGT come from the germline V gene. The CDR3 DNA is TGTGCCAGCAGTGAGGCTAGCGGGAGGGTCTATGAGCAGTTCTTC. It codes for CASSEASGRVYEQFF.

This clone was seen once. The CDR3 DNA sequence: TGTGCCAGCAGCCCTAGGGACAGGGATTCCTATGGCTACACCTTC. Translation: CASSPRDRDSYGYTF. The gene calls are TRBV7-9 and TRBJ1-2; TRBD1 agrees at 9 bases. J lost 4 bases, V lost 5 bases, and 8 bases had no gene match. The CDR3 has 15 amino acids. CDR1 is SEHNR, CDR2 FQNEAQ, per germline (reference sequence).

This clone was seen a few times. V usage is TRBV2 and J usage is TRBJ2-1; TRBD2 matches at 8 bases. The CDR3 sequence is 13 residues long. CDR1 is SNHLY and CDR2 is FYNNEI in the germline V gene. Germline trimming cut 8 bases from V and 8 bases from J; bases unmatched to any gene: 8. The CDR3 spells CASSGTRWDEQFF. In nucleotides, the CDR3 is TGTGCCAGCTCCGGGACTAGGTGGGATGAGCAGTTCTTC.

This chain links TRBV9 with TRBJ2-7; TRBD1 is a possible D gene (5 bases). Trimming pared 4 bases from V and 4 bases from J, leaving 15 bases between. Germline assignment: CDR1 SGDLS and CDR2 YYNGEE. This CDR3 contains 14 residues. The CDR3 spells CASSRVGARYEQYF. The CDR3 DNA sequence: TGTGCCAGCAGCCGGGTAGGGGCCCGGTACGAGCAGTACTTC.

This rearrangement joins TRBV28 to TRBJ1-5, with D perhaps TRBD1 (6 bases). Germline CDR1 MDHEN, CDR2 SYDVKM. The CDR3 is 13 residues long. V lost 6 bases to trimming and J lost 7 bases, with 13 bases between them. The CDR3 region is CASRTTGWQPQHF. CDR3 bases: TGTGCCAGCAGAACCACAGGGTGGCAGCCCCAGCATTTT.

This chain connects TRBV7-2 to TRBJ2-3; 12 bases are a match to TRBD2. In germline, CDR1 is SGHTA, CDR2 FQGNSA. After removal of 5 bases from V and 8 bases from J, the junction contained 5 bases not matched to a gene. CDR3 size: 14 residues. The CDR3 sequence is CASSPSGRVGTQYF. CDR3 nucleotides: TGTGCCAGCAGCCCTAGCGGGAGGGTTGGTACGCAGTATTTT.

The rearrangement uses TRBV9 and TRBJ1-5; TRBD1 is a possible D gene (5 bases). Trimming removed 3 bases from V and 2 bases from J, with 18 bases in between. Looked up from germline, CDR1 is SGDLS and CDR2 is YYNGEE. The CDR3 totals 17 residues. The CDR3 here is CASSEGTPPLGNQPQHF. The CDR3, as DNA: TGTGCCAGCAGCGAGGGGACCCCTCCTTTAGGCAATCAGCCCCAGCATTTT.

The genes are TRBV7-3 and TRBJ2-2; 7 bases match TRBD1. Germline CDR1 is SGHTA and CDR2 is FQGTGA. The length of the CDR3 is 15 residues. The trim removed 4 bases at V and 7 bases at J, leaving 9 bases unmatched. CDR3 sequence: CASSSRTGSSGELFF. The CDR3 DNA is TGTGCCAGCAGCTCCAGGACAGGTTCGAGCGGGGAGCTGTTTTTT.

This clone was found a few times. The V call is TRBV28, the J call TRBJ1-6; the D is unclear. V shed 6 bases and J shed 7 bases, with 4 bases lying between them. CDR3 length: 11 amino acids. Germline values: CDR1 MDHEN, CDR2 SYDVKM. CDR3 nucleotide sequence: TGTGCCAGCAGGGGAAATTCACCCCTCCACTTT. Amino acids: CASRGNSPLHF.

The rearrangement links TRBV5-1 to TRBJ1-5; D is possibly TRBD1 (5 bases). This CDR3 spans 16 amino acids. V was cut by 0 bases and J by 1 base, with 11 bases left in between. From germline, CDR1 is SGHRS and CDR2 YFSETQ. CDR3 nucleotides: TGCGCCAGCAGCTTGGACGCCCGGGACAGCAATCAGCCCCAGCATTTT. This codes for CASSLDARDSNQPQHF.

The V gene is TRBV19, the J gene TRBJ2-1, with 10 bases matching TRBD1. The CDR3 is made up of 15 amino acids. V lost 3 bases, J lost 6 bases, and 5 bases stayed unmatched. Germline V gene lookup returns CDR1 LNHDA and CDR2 SQIVND (reference sequence). DNA for the CDR3: TGTGCCAGTAGTATGGGACAGGGGAGGAGCAATGAGCAGTTCTTC. Translation gives CASSMGQGRSNEQFF.

The chain uses TRBV19 and TRBJ1-1, with D uncertain. The germline gives CDR1 LNHDA, CDR2 SQIVND (reference sequence). V was pared by 1 base and J by 6 bases, with 9 bases between. The CDR3 runs 13 residues. DNA of the CDR3: TGTGCCAGTAGTATAGTAACCGCCGCTGAAGCTTTCTTT. It translates to CASSIVTAAEAFF.

This sequence joins TRBV6-6 and TRBJ1-1; no clear D. Between the trimmed V and J ends, which lost 2 bases and 1 base, there was a span of 14 bases. Germline lookup yields CDR1 MNHNY and CDR2 SVGAGI (reference sequence). CDR3 size: 16 residues. CDR3 region: CASSYPAAWGNTEAFF. The DNA of the CDR3 is TGTGCCAGCAGTTACCCAGCAGCCTGGGGGAACACTGAAGCTTTCTTT.

The rearrangement uses TRBV18 and TRBJ2-5; 13 positions match TRBD2. Germline CDR1 KGHSH, CDR2 LQKENI. This CDR3 contains 17 residues. With V trimmed by 5 bases and J by 6 bases, 12 bases remained unmatched. CDR3 amino acids: CASSSPLLAGGPKTQYF. DNA for the CDR3: TGTGCCAGCTCATCCCCTTTACTAGCGGGAGGGCCCAAGACCCAGTACTTC.